The present T cell receptor beta chain was sequenced within a study of blood T cells in healthy people across ages. It was with a sample-barcoded 5' primer and a J-beta primer mix that a second PCR of about 6 to 12 cycles was run. TCRdb used MiXCR to reprocess the 5' RACE reads, holding one entry per CDR3 protein. Of about 1.8 million distinct CDR3 sequences in the sample, 49% were seen once. Worth noting for this clonotype: Its target is not known.

Broader study findings: Donor CMV status was unknown, possibly confounding expanded clonotype changes.

The germline V gene has CDR1 SGHDT and CDR2 YYEEEE. V was shortened by 0 bases and J by 2 bases, with 9 bases between the two germline ends. The CDR3 totals 15 residues. The TCR sequence derives from a woman in her forties in good health. The V call is TRBV5-6, the J call TRBJ2-4; D may be TRBD2 (5 bases). Sequencing was done on a sample of blood. CDR3 DNA sequence: TGTGCCAGCAGCTTGGTTTCGGGGTCCAAAAACATTCAGTACTTC. Translation gives CASSLVSGSKNIQYF.